Sequencing of this TCR beta chain was carried out in a study of blood T cell repertoires in COVID-19. Study overall: The analysed material was cDNA or gDNA that came from T cells, B-cell-depleted T cells, or PBMCs.

Trimming took 4 bases from V and 10 from J, leaving 10 bases between them. The CDR3 runs 11 residues. Germline loops: CDR1 LGHDT, CDR2 YNNKEL (reference sequence). Study processing details: From reference gene primer amplification, estimates of nucleated cell counts were derived. The method was immunoSEQ multiplex PCR; TCRdb's version includes in-frame clones alone and lacks a portion of them. V, J and clone size are taken as reported in that table, and D and trimming were inferred from the DNA itself. The repertoire holds 60,000 to 85,000 clones, around 75% seen once, with more than 20% in the top ten.

Sequencing was done on a sample of peripheral blood. The chain couples TRBV3-1 (or the pseudogene TRBV3-2) to TRBJ1-2; TRBD1 is a possible D gene (6 bases). The TCR sequence derives from a man aged 70 or older with acute or convalescent COVID-19. The CDR3 loop reads CASSRDTSYTF. The CDR3 nucleotides are TGTGCCAGCAGCCGGGACACCTCCTACACCTTC.